This T cell receptor (beta chain) derives from a study of blood T cell repertoires in COVID-19. Looking at the study overall: Acute-phase and convalescent COVID-19 samples originated in the United States, Italy and Spain. From T cells, B-cell-depleted T cells, or PBMCs came the material, which was cDNA or gDNA.

Per the authors' pipeline: Nucleated cell counts were estimated from reference gene primer amplification. Assay: immunoSEQ multiplex PCR; the TCRdb copy retains only in-frame clones and omits some. Clone size and V and J calls were adopted from that table, with D and trimming inferred from the DNA. This sample has about 300,000 clones, with roughly 88% found just once. With V trimmed by 1 base and J by 1 base, 10 bases remained unmatched. There are 18 residues in the CDR3. Germline CDR1 SGHAT, CDR2 FQNNGV. V gene TRBV11-2 combines with J gene TRBJ2-5; TRBD2 aligns across 9 bases. The clonotype originates from a woman aged 45 to 65 with acute or convalescent COVID-19. Sequencing was done on a sample of peripheral blood. CDR3 loop: CASSLGPRLAGIQETQYF. CDR3 nucleotides: TGTGCCAGCAGCTTAGGACCGAGGCTAGCGGGAATCCAAGAGACCCAGTACTTC.